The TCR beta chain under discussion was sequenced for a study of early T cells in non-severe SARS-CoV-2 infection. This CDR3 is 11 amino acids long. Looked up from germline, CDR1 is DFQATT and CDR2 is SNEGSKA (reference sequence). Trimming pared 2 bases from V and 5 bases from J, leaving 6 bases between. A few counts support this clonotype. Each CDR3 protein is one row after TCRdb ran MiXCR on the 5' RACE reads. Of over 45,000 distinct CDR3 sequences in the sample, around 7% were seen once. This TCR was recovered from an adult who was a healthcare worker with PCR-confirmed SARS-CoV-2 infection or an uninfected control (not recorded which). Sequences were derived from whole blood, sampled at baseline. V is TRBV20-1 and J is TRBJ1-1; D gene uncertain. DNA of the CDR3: TGCAGTGCTAGATCCCCGACTGAAGCTTTCTTT. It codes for CSARSPTEAFF.